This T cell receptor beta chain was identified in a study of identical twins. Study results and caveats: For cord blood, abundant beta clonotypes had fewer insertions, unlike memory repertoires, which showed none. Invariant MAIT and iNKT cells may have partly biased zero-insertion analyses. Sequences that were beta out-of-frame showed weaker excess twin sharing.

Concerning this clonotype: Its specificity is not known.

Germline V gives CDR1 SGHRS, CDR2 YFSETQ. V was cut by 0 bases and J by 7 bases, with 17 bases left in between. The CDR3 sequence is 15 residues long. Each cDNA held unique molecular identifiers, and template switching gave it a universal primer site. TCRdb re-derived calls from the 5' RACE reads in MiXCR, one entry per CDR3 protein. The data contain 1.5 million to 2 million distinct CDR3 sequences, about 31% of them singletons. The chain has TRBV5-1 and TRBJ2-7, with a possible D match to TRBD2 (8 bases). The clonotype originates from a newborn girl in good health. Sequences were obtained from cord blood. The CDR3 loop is CASSLGNSGTDEQYF. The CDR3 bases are TGCGCCAGCAGCTTGGGTAATAGCGGGACAGATGAGCAGTACTTC.